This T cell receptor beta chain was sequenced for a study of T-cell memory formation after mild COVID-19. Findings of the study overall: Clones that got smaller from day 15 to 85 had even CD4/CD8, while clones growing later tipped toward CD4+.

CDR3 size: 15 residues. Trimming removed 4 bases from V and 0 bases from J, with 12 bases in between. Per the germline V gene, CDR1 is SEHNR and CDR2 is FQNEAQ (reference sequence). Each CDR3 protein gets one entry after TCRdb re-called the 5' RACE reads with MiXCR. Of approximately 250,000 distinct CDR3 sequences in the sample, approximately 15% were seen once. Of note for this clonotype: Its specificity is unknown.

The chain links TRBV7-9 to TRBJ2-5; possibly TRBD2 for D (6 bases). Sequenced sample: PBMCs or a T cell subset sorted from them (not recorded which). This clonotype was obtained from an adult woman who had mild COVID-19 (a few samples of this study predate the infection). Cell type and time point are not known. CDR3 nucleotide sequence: TGTGCCAGCAGCTGGGTCCGGGACTACCAAGAGACCCAGTACTTC. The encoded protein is CASSWVRDYQETQYF.